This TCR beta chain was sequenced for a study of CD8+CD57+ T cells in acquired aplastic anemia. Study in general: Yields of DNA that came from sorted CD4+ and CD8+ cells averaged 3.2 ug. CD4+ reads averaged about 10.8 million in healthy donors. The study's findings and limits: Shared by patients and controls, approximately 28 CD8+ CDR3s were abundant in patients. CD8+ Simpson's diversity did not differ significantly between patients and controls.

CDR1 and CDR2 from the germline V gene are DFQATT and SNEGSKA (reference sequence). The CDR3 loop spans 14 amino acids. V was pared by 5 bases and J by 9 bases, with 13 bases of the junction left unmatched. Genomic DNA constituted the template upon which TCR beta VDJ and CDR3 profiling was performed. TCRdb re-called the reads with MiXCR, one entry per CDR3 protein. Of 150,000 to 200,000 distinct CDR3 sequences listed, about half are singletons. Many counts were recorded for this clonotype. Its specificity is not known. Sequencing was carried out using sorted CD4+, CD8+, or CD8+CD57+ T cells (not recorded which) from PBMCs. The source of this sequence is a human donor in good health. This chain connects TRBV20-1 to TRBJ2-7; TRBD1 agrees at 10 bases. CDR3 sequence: CSAGGGTGVTGQYF. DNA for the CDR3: TGCAGTGCTGGGGGGGGGACAGGGGTTACCGGGCAGTACTTC.